This TCR beta chain was found in a study of T cell repertoires in cytomegalovirus infection. On the study more broadly: An indication of both CMV infection and matching HLA type came from public TCR beta signatures.

The CDR3 contains 14 residues. The germline gives CDR1 SGHVS, CDR2 FNYEAQ. The germline V and J ends were trimmed by 6 bases and 4 bases, with 14 bases remaining between them. Concerning this clonotype itself: Given a much more abundant clone one base away, this may be a read error.

In TCRdb, the reads were re-called with MiXCR into one record per CDR3 protein. The sample carries approximately 750,000 distinct CDR3 sequences, about 40% recorded once. The gene calls are TRBV7-6 and TRBJ2-3; D is perhaps TRBD1 (6 bases). Sequencing input: PBMCs. The clonotype was recovered from a human donor in good health (CMV status not recorded). Some clones in this sample may be carry-over from other donors' samples. CDR3 coding DNA: TGTGCCAGCAGGTCCGGGACACGGTCAGATACGCAGTATTTT. As protein: CASRSGTRSDTQYF.